The 4 T cell receptor beta chains below come from one sample, sequenced in a study of T cells in Graves' hyperthyroidism and ophthalmopathy. Researchers took RNA transcripts and amplified the TCR beta CDR3 regions from them. First-round RT-PCR of the TCR CDR3 relied on the HTBI primer set. TCRdb re-analysed the multiplex PCR reads in MiXCR, keeping a single row per CDR3 protein. The repertoire consists of about 350,000 distinct CDR3 sequences, with roughly 13% occurring once and the leading ten covering 20% to 25%. The material sequenced was blood. These receptors came from a woman aged 25-40 years with Graves' hyperthyroidism.

This clonotype was counted ten times or more. The chain uses TRBV11-2 and TRBJ2-3; D might be TRBD2 (6 bases). This CDR3 has 14 residues. Deletions cut 4 bases from V and 5 bases from J, with 13 bases between. Germline V gene lookup returns CDR1 SGHAT and CDR2 FQNNGV. The CDR3 nucleotides read TGTGCCAGCAGCTCCCCGGAGGGCGGAGATACGCAGTATTTT. Its translation: CASSSPEGGDTQYF. Using reference TRBV11-2 and TRBJ2-3 for the parts outside the CDR3, the full variable domain is EAGVAQSPRYKIIEKRQSVAFWCNPISGHATLYWYQQILGQGPKLLIQFQNNGVVDDSQLPKDRFSAERLKGVDSTLKIQPAKLEDSAVYLCASSSPEGGDTQYFGPGTRLTVL.

This clonotype came up many times. The chain recombines TRBV9 with TRBJ1-1; D gene ambiguous. V was pared by 0 bases and J by 2 bases, with 5 bases between. This CDR3 region has 13 residues. The V gene's germline CDR1 is SGDLS and CDR2 YYNGEE. The CDR3 sequence is CASSVEVNTEAFF. The CDR3 nucleotides read TGTGCCAGCAGCGTAGAGGTAAACACTGAAGCTTTCTTT. Drawing the rest from reference TRBV9 and TRBJ1-1, the complete variable domain is DSGVTQTPKHLITATGQRVTLRCSPRSGDLSVYWYQQSLDQGLQFLIQYYNGEERAKGNILERFSAQQFPDLHSELNLSSLELGDSALYFCASSVEVNTEAFFGQGTRLTVV.

The CDR3, as DNA: TGTGCCAGCAGCGAGACTGGAAATACGCAGTATTTT. Translation: CASSETGNTQYF. The chain recombines TRBV12-3 or TRBV12-4 with TRBJ2-3; no definite D call. The CDR3 extends over 12 amino acids. V lost 6 bases to trimming and J lost 7 bases, with 11 bases between them.

The chain carries TRBV28 and TRBJ2-1; no reliable D call. The V end lost 8 bases, the J end lost 7 bases, and 12 bases lay between the germline ends. CDR1 is MDHEN and CDR2 is SYDVKM in the germline V gene. The CDR3 is made up of 12 amino acids. The DNA of the CDR3 is TGTGCCAGCCTGGCCCGACCAAATGAGCAGTTCTTC. This gives the protein CASLARPNEQFF.